This T cell receptor beta chain was sequenced in a study of identical twins. Broader study findings: The more abundant beta clonotypes in cord blood had fewer insertions, and memory repertoires did not show this.

TCRdb independently ran MiXCR on the 5' RACE reads; one entry per CDR3 protein. The sample carries roughly 690,000 distinct CDR3 sequences, 21% recorded once. This clonotype was seen only a few times. Its antigen is unknown. This CDR3 spans 15 amino acids. Trimming shortened V by 6 bases and J by 1 base, and 18 bases separated the two germline ends. From germline, CDR1 is DFQATT and CDR2 SNEGSKA (reference sequence). These data also featured in a second study, about T cells expressing NK-cell markers.

J is TRBJ1-1 and V is TRBV20-1, with D tentatively TRBD1 (5 bases). Input material: PBMCs. The receptor's source is a woman between 18 and 29 years old in good health. The CDR3 coding sequence is TGCAGTGCCCCACCACACGTAGGACAGAACACTGAAGCTTTCTTT. Translated: CSAPPHVGQNTEAFF.